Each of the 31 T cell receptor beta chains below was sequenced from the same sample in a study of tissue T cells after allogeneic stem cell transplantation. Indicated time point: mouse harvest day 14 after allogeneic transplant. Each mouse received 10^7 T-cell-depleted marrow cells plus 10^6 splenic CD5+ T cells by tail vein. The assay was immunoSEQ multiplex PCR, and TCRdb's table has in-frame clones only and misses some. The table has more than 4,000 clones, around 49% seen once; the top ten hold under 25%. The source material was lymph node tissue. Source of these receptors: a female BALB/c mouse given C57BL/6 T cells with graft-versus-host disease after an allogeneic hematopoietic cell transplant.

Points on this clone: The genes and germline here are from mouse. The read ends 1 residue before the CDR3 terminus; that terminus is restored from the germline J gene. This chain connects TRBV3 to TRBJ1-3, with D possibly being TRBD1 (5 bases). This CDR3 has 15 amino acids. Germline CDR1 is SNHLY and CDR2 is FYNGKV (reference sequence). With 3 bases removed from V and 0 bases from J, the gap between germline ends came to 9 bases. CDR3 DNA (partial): TGTGCCAGCAGCTTTGGGACGGCTTCTGGAAATACGCTCTAT. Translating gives CASSFGTASGNTLY. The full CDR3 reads CASSFGTASGNTLYF.

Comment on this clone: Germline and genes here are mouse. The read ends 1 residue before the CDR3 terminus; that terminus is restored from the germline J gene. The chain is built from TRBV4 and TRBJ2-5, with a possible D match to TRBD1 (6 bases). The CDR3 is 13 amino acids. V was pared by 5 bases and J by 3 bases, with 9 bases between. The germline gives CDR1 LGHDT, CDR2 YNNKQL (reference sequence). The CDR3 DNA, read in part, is TGTGCCAGCAGCCACAGGGTGCAAGACACCCAGTAC. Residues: CASSHRVQDTQY. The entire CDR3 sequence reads CASSHRVQDTQYF. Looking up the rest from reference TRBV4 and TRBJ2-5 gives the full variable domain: ETAVFQTPNYHVTQVGNEVSFNCKQTLGHDTMYWYKQDSKKLLKIMFSYNNKQLIVNETVPRRFSPQSSDKAHLNLRIKSVEPEDSAVYLCASSHRVQDTQYFGPGTRLLVL.

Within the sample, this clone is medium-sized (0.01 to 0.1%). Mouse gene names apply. The sequenced part of the CDR3 DNA is TGTGCCAGCTCTCTCGCTGGGGGGCGATATAACTATGCTGAGCAGTTC. Amino acid sequence: CASSLAGGRYNYAEQF. Given in full, the CDR3 is CASSLAGGRYNYAEQFF. J is TRBJ2-1 and V is TRBV12-1; 8 bases map to TRBD2. The read stops 1 residue short of the end of the CDR3; the missing end is completed from the germline J gene. The CDR3 length is 17 residues. V trimming: 0 bases; J trimming: 0 bases; junction bases outside the gene matches: 6. Germline V gene lookup returns CDR1 SGHSN and CDR2 HYEKVE.

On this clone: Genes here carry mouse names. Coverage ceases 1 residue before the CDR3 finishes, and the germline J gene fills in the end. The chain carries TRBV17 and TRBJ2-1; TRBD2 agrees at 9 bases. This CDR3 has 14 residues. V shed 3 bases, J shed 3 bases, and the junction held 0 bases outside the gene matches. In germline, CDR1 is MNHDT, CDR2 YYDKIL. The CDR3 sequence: CASSSWGGYAEQFF. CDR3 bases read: TGTGCTAGCAGTAGCTGGGGGGGCTATGCTGAGCAGTTC.

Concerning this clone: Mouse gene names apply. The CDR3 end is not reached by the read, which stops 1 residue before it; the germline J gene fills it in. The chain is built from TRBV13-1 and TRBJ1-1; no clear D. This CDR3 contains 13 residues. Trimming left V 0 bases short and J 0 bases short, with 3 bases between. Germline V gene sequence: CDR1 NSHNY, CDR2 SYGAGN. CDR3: CASSDVTNTEVFF. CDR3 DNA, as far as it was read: TGTGCCAGCAGTGATGTAACAAACACAGAAGTCTTC.

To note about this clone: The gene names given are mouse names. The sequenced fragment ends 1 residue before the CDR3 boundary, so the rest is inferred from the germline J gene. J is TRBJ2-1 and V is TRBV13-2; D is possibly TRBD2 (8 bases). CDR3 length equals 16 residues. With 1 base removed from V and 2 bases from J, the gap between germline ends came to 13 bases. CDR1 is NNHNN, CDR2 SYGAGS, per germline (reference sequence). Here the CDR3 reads CASGDQGGRDYAEQFF. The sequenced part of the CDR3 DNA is TGTGCCAGCGGTGATCAGGGGGGGCGCGACTATGCTGAGCAGTTC.

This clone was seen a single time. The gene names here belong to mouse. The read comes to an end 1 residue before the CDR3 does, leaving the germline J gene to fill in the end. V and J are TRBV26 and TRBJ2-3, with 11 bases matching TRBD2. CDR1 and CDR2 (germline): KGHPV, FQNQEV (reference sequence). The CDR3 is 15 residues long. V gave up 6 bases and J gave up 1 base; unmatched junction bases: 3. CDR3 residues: CASSRDWGRAETLYF. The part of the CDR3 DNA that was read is TGTGCCAGCAGCCGGGACTGGGGGCGTGCAGAAACGCTGTAT.

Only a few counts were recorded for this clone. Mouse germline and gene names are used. The CDR3 bases that were read are TGTGCCAGCAGTCGACAGTTTTCCAACGAAAGATTATTT. This translates into CASSRQFSNERLF. The entire CDR3 reads CASSRQFSNERLFF. V usage is TRBV13-1 and J usage is TRBJ1-4; weak D call: TRBD1 (5 bases). With the read ending 1 residue before the CDR3 end, the germline J gene is used to fill in that end. The CDR3 contains 14 residues. The germline V gene encodes CDR1 NSHNY and CDR2 SYGAGN. V shed 4 bases and J shed 0 bases, with 7 bases lying between them.

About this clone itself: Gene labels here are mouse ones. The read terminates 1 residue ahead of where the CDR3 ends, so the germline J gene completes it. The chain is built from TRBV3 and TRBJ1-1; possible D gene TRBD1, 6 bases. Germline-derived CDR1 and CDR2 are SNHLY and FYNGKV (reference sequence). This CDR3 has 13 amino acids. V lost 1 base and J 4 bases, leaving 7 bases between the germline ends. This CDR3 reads CASSLGQATEVFF. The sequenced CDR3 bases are TGTGCCAGCAGCTTAGGACAGGCCACAGAAGTCTTC.

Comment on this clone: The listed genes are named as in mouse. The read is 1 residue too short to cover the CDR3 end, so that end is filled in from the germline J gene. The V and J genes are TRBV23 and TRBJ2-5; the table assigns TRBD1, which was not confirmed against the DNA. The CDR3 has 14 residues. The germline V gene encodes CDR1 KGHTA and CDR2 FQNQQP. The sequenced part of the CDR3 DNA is TGCTCCAGCAGTCAATCAAGGGGGCGAGACACCCAGTAC. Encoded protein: CSSSQSRGRDTQY. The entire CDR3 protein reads CSSSQSRGRDTQYF.

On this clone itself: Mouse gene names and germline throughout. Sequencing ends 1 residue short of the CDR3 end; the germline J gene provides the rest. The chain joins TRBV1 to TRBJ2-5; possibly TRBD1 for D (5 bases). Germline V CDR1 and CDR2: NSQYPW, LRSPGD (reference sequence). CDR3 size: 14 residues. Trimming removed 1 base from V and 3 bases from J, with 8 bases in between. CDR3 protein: CTCSAVDRQDTQYF. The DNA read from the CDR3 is TGCACCTGCAGTGCAGTAGACAGACAAGACACCCAGTAC.

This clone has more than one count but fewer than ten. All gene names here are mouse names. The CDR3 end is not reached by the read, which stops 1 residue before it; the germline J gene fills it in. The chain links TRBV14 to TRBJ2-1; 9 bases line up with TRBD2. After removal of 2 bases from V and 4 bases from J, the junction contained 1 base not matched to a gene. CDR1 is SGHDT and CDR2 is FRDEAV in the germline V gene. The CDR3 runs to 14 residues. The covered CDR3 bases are TGTGCCAGCAGTTTAGACTGGGGGTATGCTGAGCAGTTC. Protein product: CASSLDWGYAEQF. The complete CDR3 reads CASSLDWGYAEQFF.

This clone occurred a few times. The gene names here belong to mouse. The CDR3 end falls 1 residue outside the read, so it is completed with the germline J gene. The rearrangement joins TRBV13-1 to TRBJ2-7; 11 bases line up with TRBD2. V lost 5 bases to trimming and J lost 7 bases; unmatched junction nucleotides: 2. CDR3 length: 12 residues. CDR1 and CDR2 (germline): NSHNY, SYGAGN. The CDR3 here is CASRLGGREQYF. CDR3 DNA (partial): TGTGCCAGCAGACTGGGGGGGCGAGAACAGTAC.

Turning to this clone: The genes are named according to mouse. The part of the CDR3 DNA that was read is TGTGCCAGCAGAAGGGACAGAGCAAACACAGAAGTCTTC. Residues: CASRRDRANTEVF. The full CDR3 sequence reads CASRRDRANTEVFF. The genes are TRBV4 and TRBJ1-1; TRBD1 matches at 7 bases. The CDR3 end falls 1 residue outside the read, so it is completed with the germline J gene. Germline CDR1 is LGHDT and CDR2 is YNNKQL (reference sequence). The length of the CDR3 is 14 residues. The trim removed 6 bases at V and 0 bases at J, leaving 4 bases unmatched.

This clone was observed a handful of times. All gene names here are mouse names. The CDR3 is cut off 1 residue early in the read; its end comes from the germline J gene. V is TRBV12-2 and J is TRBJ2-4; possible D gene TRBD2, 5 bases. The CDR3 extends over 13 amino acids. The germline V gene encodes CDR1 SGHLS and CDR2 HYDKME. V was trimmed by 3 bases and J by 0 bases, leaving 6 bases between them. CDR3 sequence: CASSWTSQNTLYF. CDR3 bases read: TGTGCCAGCTCTTGGACTAGTCAAAACACCTTGTAC. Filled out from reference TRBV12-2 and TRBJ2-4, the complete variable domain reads NSGVVQSPRYIIKGKGERSILKCIPISGHLSVAWYQQTQGQELKFFIQHYDKMERDKGNLPSRFSVQQFDDYHSEMNMSALELEDSAVYFCASSWTSQNTLYFGAGTRLSVL.

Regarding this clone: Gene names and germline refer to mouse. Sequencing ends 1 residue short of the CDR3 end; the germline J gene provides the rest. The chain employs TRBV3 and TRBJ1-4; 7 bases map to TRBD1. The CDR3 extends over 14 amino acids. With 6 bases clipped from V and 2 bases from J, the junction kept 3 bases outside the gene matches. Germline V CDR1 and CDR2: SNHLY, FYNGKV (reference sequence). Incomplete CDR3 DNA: TGTGCCAGCAGTAACAGGGGCTCCAACGAAAGATTATTT. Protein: CASSNRGSNERLF. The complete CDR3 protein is CASSNRGSNERLFF.

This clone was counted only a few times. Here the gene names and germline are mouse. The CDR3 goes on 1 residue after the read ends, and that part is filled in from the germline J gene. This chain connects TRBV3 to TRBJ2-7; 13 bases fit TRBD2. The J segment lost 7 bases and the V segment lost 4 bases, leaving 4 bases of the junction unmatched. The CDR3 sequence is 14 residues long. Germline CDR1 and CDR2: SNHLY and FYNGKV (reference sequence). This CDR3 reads CASSSGLGGREQYF. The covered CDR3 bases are TGTGCCAGCAGCTCGGGACTGGGGGGGAGGGAACAGTAC. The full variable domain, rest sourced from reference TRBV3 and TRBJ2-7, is GPKVLQIPSHQIIDMGQMVTLNCDPVSNHLYFYWYKQILGQQMEFLVNFYNGKVMEKSKLFKDQFSVERPDGSYFTLKIQPTALEDSAVYFCASSSGLGGREQYFGPGTRLTVL.

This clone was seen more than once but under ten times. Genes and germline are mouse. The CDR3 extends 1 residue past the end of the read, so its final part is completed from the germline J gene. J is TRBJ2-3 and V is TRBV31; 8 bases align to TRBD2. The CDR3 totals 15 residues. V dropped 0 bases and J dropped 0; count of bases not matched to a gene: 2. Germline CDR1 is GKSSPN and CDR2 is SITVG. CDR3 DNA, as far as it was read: TGTGCCTGGAGTCTTCTGGGGGGTAGTGCAGAAACGCTGTAT. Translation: CAWSLLGGSAETLY. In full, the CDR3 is CAWSLLGGSAETLYF.

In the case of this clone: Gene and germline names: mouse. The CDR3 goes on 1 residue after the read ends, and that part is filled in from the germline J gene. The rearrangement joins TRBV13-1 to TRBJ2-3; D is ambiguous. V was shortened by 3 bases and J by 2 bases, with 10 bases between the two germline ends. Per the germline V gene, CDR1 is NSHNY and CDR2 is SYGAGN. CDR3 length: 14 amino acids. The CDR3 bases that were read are TGTGCCAGCAGTGGAGGGCGCTTTGCAGAAACGCTGTAT. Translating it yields CASSGGRFAETLY. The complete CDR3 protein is CASSGGRFAETLYF.

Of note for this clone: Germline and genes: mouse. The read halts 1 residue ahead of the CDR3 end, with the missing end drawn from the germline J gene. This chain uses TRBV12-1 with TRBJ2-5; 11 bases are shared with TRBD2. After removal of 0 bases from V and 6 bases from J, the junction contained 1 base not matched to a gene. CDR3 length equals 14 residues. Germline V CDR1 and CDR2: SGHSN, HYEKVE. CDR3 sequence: CASSLDWGGDTQYF. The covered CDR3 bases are TGTGCCAGCTCTCTCGACTGGGGGGGGGACACCCAGTAC.

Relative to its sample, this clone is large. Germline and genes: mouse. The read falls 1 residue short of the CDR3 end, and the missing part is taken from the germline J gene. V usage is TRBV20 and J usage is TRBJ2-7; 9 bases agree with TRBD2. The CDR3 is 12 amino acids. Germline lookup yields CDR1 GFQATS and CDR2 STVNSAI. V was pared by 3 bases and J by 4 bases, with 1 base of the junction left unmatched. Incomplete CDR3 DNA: TGTGGTGCTAGAACTGGGGGGTATGAACAGTAC. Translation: CGARTGGYEQY. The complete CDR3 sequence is CGARTGGYEQYF. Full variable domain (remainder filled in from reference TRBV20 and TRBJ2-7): GALVYQYPRRTICKSGTSMRMECQAVGFQATSVAWYRQSPQKTFELIALSTVNSAIKYEQNFTQEKFPISHPNLSFSSMTVLNAYLEDRGLYLCGARTGGYEQYFGPGTRLTVL.

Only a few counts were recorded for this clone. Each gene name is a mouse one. The sequenced CDR3 bases are TGTGCCAGCACCCCGGGACAGGGGGCGTATGAACAGTAC. It encodes CASTPGQGAYEQY. The complete CDR3 reads CASTPGQGAYEQYF. This chain connects TRBV15 to TRBJ2-7, with TRBD1 matching over 12 bases. The observed sequence ends 1 residue before the CDR3 terminus, with the missing tail filled in from the germline J gene. Germline CDR1 reads SGHND; CDR2 reads FRSKSL. The length of the CDR3 is 14 residues. The trim removed 7 bases at V and 4 bases at J, leaving 5 bases unmatched.

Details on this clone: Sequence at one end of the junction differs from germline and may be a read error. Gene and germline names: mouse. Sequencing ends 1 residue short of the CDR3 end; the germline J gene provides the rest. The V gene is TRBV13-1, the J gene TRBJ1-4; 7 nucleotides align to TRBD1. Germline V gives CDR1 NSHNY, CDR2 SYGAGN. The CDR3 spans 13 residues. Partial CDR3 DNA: TGTGCCAGCGGTGACACAGGGGACGAAAGATTATTT. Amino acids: CASGDTGDERLF. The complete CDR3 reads CASGDTGDERLFF.

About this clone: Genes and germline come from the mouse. The CDR3 bases that were read are TGTGCAAGCAGCTTGACTGGGGCGTATGAACAGTAC. Amino acids: CASSLTGAYEQY. The whole CDR3 reads CASSLTGAYEQYF. The rearrangement joins TRBV16 to TRBJ2-7; 8 bases agree with TRBD2. With the read ending 1 residue before the CDR3 end, the germline J gene is used to fill in that end. The CDR3 totals 13 residues. Germline V gene data show CDR1 as SGHSA and CDR2 as FRNQAP. Unmatched junction bases numbered 2, after V lost 3 bases and J lost 4 bases.

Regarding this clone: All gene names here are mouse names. CDR3 DNA, as far as it was read: TGTGCCAGCAGCCCGGGACAGAATTCGCCCCTCTAC. This translates into CASSPGQNSPLY. The CDR3, in full, reads CASSPGQNSPLYF. The chain uses TRBV3 and TRBJ1-6, with 7 nucleotides matching TRBD1. Read coverage stops 1 residue before the CDR3 terminus; the germline J gene supplies the remainder. TRBJ1-6 is recorded as an ORF, its role being uncertain. V was pared by 5 bases and J by 7 bases, with 2 bases of the junction left unmatched. The CDR3 extends over 13 amino acids. Germline V gives CDR1 SNHLY, CDR2 FYNGKV (reference sequence).

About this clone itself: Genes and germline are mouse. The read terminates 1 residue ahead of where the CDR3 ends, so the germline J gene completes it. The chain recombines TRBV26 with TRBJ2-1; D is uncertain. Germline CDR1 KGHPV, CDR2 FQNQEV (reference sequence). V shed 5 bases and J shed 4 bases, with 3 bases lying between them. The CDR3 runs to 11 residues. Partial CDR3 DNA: TGTGCCAGCAGTAAGTATGCTGAGCAGTTC. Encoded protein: CASSKYAEQF. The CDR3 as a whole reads CASSKYAEQFF.

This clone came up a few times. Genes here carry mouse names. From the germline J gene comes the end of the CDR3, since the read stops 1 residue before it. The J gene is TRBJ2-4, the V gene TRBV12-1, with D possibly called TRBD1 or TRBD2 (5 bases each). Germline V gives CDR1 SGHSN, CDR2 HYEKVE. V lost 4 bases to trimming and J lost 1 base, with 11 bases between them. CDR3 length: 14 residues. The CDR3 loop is CASSRDAGQNTLYF. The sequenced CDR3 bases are TGTGCCAGCTCCCGGGACGCCGGTCAAAACACCTTGTAC. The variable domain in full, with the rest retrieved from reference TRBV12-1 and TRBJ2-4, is DSGVVQSPRHIIKEKGGRSVLTCIPISGHSNVVWYQQTLGKELKFLIQHYEKVERDKGFLPSRFSVQQFDDYHSEMNMSALELEDSAMYFCASSRDAGQNTLYFGAGTRLSVL.

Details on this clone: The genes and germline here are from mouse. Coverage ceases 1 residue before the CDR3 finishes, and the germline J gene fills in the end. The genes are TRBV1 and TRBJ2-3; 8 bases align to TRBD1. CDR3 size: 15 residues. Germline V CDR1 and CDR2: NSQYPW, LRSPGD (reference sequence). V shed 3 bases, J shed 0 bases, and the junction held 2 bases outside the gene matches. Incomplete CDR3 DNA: TGCACCTGCAGTGCCCACAGGGGGAGTGCAGAAACGCTGTAT. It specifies CTCSAHRGSAETLY. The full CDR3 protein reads CTCSAHRGSAETLYF.

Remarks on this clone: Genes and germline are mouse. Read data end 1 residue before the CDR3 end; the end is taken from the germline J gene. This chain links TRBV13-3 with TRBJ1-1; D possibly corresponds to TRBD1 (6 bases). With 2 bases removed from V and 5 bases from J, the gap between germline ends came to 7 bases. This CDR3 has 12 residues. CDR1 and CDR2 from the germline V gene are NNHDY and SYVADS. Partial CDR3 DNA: TGTGCCAGCAGTGAGAGGGGGACAGAAGTCTTC. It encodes CASSERGTEVF. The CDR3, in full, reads CASSERGTEVFF.

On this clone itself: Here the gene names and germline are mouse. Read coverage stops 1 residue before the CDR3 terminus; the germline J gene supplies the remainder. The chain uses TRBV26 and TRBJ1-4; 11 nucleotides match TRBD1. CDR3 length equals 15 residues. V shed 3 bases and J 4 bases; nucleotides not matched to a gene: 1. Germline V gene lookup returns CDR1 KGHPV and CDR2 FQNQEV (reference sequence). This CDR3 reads CASSLGTGGNERLFF. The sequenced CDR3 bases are TGTGCCAGCAGTCTCGGGACAGGGGGCAACGAAAGATTATTT.

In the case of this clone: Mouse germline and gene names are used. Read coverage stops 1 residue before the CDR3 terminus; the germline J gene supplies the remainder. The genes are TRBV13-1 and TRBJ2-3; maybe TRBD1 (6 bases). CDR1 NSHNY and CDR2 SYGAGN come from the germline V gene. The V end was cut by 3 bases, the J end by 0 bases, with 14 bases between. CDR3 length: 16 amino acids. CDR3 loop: CASSGDRDNSAETLYF. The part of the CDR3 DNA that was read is TGTGCCAGCAGTGGCGACCGGGACAATAGTGCAGAAACGCTGTAT.